A selection of T cell receptor beta chains follows, all from one sample in a study of spatial heterogeneity in lung cancer. Each CDR3 protein gets one entry after TCRdb re-called the 5' RACE reads with MiXCR. The sample has approximately 56,000 distinct CDR3 sequences, around 7.7% seen once; the top ten hold 35% to 45%. Sequenced material: PBMCs, taken at follow-up. Source of these receptors: a female donor with early-stage non-small cell lung cancer. Both conserved end residues are part of each CDR3. The order of the fields is D gene, V gene, clone size, J gene, CDR3 DNA, CDR3 protein. D genes are given only for firm matches. Size is stated for part of the rows, as once, few or many counts, or as a class when the clone is expanded.

D gene: TRBD2
V gene: TRBV19
clone size: .
J gene: TRBJ2-2
CDR3 DNA: TGTGCCAGTAGTATAACCCAGGGAGGGTTGTGGAACACCGGGGAGCTGTTTTTT
CDR3 protein: CASSITQGGLWNTGELFF

D gene: .
V gene: TRBV29-1
clone size: many
J gene: TRBJ1-2
CDR3 DNA: TGCAGCGTGGGGGGCGCAGGGGATGGCTACACCTTC
CDR3 protein: CSVGGAGDGYTF

D gene: .
V gene: TRBV5-1
clone size: few
J gene: TRBJ1-1
CDR3 DNA: TGCGCCAGCAGAATTGGGGTAGGGCTTAACACTGAAGCTTTCTTT
CDR3 protein: CASRIGVGLNTEAFF

D gene: TRBD2
V gene: TRBV20-1
clone size: many
J gene: TRBJ2-1
CDR3 DNA: TGCAGTGCTAGAGACTCACTAGCGGGGGGATACAATGAGCAGTTCTTC
CDR3 protein: CSARDSLAGGYNEQFF

D gene: .
V gene: TRBV7-2
clone size: many
J gene: TRBJ1-4
CDR3 DNA: TGTGCCAGCAGCTTAGACAGTACTAATGAAAAACTGTTTTTT
CDR3 protein: CASSLDSTNEKLFF

D gene: .
V gene: TRBV20-1
clone size: many
J gene: TRBJ2-3
CDR3 DNA: TGCAGTGCTAGGCAACAGGGAGAATCAGATACGCAGTATTTT
CDR3 protein: CSARQQGESDTQYF

D gene: TRBD2
V gene: TRBV5-1
clone size: many
J gene: TRBJ2-5
CDR3 DNA: TGCGCCAGCAGCGGCGGGACTAGAGGGGAGACCCAGTACTTC
CDR3 protein: CASSGGTRGETQYF

D gene: .
V gene: TRBV7-8
clone size: many
J gene: TRBJ2-5
CDR3 DNA: TGTGCCAGCAGCTTATTGGCCGGGACTTACAAGATGGAGACCCAGTACTTC
CDR3 protein: CASSLLAGTYKMETQYF

D gene: .
V gene: TRBV28
clone size: few
J gene: TRBJ1-2
CDR3 DNA: TGTGCCAGCAGGCCACATGACGGCTATGGCTACACCTTC
CDR3 protein: CASRPHDGYGYTF

D gene: TRBD1
V gene: TRBV5-1
clone size: few
J gene: TRBJ2-7
CDR3 DNA: TGCGCCAGCAGCTCGGACAGGCTGGGATCCTACGAGCAGTACTTC
CDR3 protein: CASSSDRLGSYEQYF

D gene: TRBD2
V gene: TRBV4-1
clone size: few
J gene: TRBJ2-3
CDR3 DNA: TGCGCCAGCAGCCTATCCACCACTGCTAGCGGGGTTGGAGATACGCAGTATTTT
CDR3 protein: CASSLSTTASGVGDTQYF

D gene: TRBD1
V gene: TRBV20-1
clone size: .
J gene: TRBJ1-2
CDR3 DNA: TGCAGTGCCTCACGACAGGGGGATAACTATGGCTACACCTTC
CDR3 protein: CSASRQGDNYGYTF

D gene: .
V gene: TRBV6-2/TRBV6-3
clone size: many
J gene: TRBJ1-2
CDR3 DNA: TGTGCCAGCAGTTTACAGGAGTCCTATGGCTACACCTTC
CDR3 protein: CASSLQESYGYTF

D gene: TRBD1
V gene: TRBV6-6
clone size: .
J gene: TRBJ1-5
CDR3 DNA: TGTGCCAGCAGTGGACAGGGACAAAGGCAGCCCCAGCATTTT
CDR3 protein: CASSGQGQRQPQHF

D gene: .
V gene: TRBV29-1
clone size: many
J gene: TRBJ1-1
CDR3 DNA: TGCAGCGTTGAAGATCAGGAAGACCTTGAAGCTTTCTTT
CDR3 protein: CSVEDQEDLEAFF

D gene: .
V gene: TRBV9
clone size: few
J gene: TRBJ2-1
CDR3 DNA: TGTGCCAGCAGCGTAGAGGGATTGGCCGGGGCGCAGTTCTTC
CDR3 protein: CASSVEGLAGAQFF

D gene: .
V gene: TRBV2
clone size: many
J gene: TRBJ2-5
CDR3 DNA: TGTGCCAGCAGTGGGGACGGGGAGACCCAGTACTTC
CDR3 protein: CASSGDGETQYF

D gene: .
V gene: TRBV6-6
clone size: many
J gene: TRBJ2-5
CDR3 DNA: TGTGCCAGCTTATTTCAAGAGACCCAGTACTTC
CDR3 protein: CASLFQETQYF

D gene: .
V gene: TRBV24-1
clone size: .
J gene: TRBJ1-4
CDR3 DNA: TGTGCCACCCGCAGGGGTAACGAAAAACTGTTTTTT
CDR3 protein: CATRRGNEKLFF

D gene: .
V gene: TRBV3-1
clone size: many
J gene: TRBJ1-1
CDR3 DNA: TGTGCCAGCAGCCAAGCCCTTAGAGGGGCTTTCTTT
CDR3 protein: CASSQALRGAFF

D gene: .
V gene: TRBV18
clone size: many
J gene: TRBJ2-2
CDR3 DNA: TGTGCCAGCTCACCAACGGGGGCCGGGGAGCTGTTTTTT
CDR3 protein: CASSPTGAGELFF

D gene: TRBD1
V gene: TRBV5-1
clone size: .
J gene: TRBJ2-7
CDR3 DNA: TGCGCCAGCAGCTCGGACAGGGTTCGCGAGCAGTACTTC
CDR3 protein: CASSSDRVREQYF

D gene: .
V gene: TRBV7-2
clone size: .
J gene: TRBJ2-7
CDR3 DNA: TGTGCCAGCAGCCGAGCCGCGGGGAGTCCCTACGAGCAGTACTTC
CDR3 protein: CASSRAAGSPYEQYF

D gene: .
V gene: TRBV20-1
clone size: many
J gene: TRBJ1-5
CDR3 DNA: TGCAGTGCTAGGCTGCAGGCATTTACTGGCAATCAGCCCCAGCATTTT
CDR3 protein: CSARLQAFTGNQPQHF

D gene: .
V gene: TRBV4-2
clone size: few
J gene: TRBJ1-2
CDR3 DNA: TGTGCCAGCAGCCAGGATGACAGAGTAGGAGGCTACACCTTC
CDR3 protein: CASSQDDRVGGYTF

D gene: TRBD1
V gene: TRBV5-1
clone size: many
J gene: TRBJ2-7
CDR3 DNA: TGCGCCAGCAGCCCTTTGATCGGACAGGTTAACTACGAGCAGTACTTC
CDR3 protein: CASSPLIGQVNYEQYF

D gene: TRBD2
V gene: TRBV6-6
clone size: many
J gene: TRBJ2-3
CDR3 DNA: TGTGCCAGCATCAAAAGGGAGGGGCCAGATACGCAGTATTTT
CDR3 protein: CASIKREGPDTQYF

D gene: .
V gene: TRBV15
clone size: .
J gene: TRBJ2-2
CDR3 DNA: TGTGCCACCAGCAGAGATAGAACGGCCGGGGAGCTGTTTTTT
CDR3 protein: CATSRDRTAGELFF

D gene: .
V gene: TRBV15
clone size: many
J gene: TRBJ2-1
CDR3 DNA: TGTGCCACCAGCAGAGTGGGCGCGGGGTCCTACAATGAGCAGTTCTTC
CDR3 protein: CATSRVGAGSYNEQFF

D gene: .
V gene: TRBV20-1
clone size: many
J gene: TRBJ2-7
CDR3 DNA: TGCAGTGCCCGGGGGCCCCCCCTCGAGCAGTACTTC
CDR3 protein: CSARGPPLEQYF

D gene: .
V gene: TRBV5-6
clone size: few
J gene: TRBJ1-6
CDR3 DNA: TGTGCCAGCAGCTCTTTTCCCGGGACGGCGAATTCACCCCTCCACTTT
CDR3 protein: CASSSFPGTANSPLHF

D gene: .
V gene: TRBV5-1
clone size: many
J gene: TRBJ2-6
CDR3 DNA: TGCGCCAGCAGCCCCCCGGGTAGCTCTGGGGCCAACGTCCTGACTTTC
CDR3 protein: CASSPPGSSGANVLTF

D gene: TRBD1
V gene: TRBV5-1
clone size: many
J gene: TRBJ2-5
CDR3 DNA: TGCGCCAGCAGCCGCAGCCGACAGGGGAGGGAGACCCAGTACTTC
CDR3 protein: CASSRSRQGRETQYF

D gene: .
V gene: TRBV3-1
clone size: many
J gene: TRBJ2-5
CDR3 DNA: TGTGCCAGCAGCCAGCCCCTGGGAGGGGACTCGAGGGGGGAGACCCAGTACTTC
CDR3 protein: CASSQPLGGDSRGETQYF

D gene: .
V gene: TRBV12-3/TRBV12-4
clone size: few
J gene: TRBJ1-1
CDR3 DNA: TGTGCCAGCAGCTCCAATCCCCTCCCCACCCTACACACTGAAGCTTTCTTT
CDR3 protein: CASSSNPLPTLHTEAFF

D gene: .
V gene: TRBV2
clone size: few
J gene: TRBJ2-7
CDR3 DNA: TGTGCCACTGGGCCCGGGGGCGAGCAGTACTTC
CDR3 protein: CATGPGGEQYF

D gene: .
V gene: TRBV11-3
clone size: many
J gene: TRBJ2-6
CDR3 DNA: TGTGCCAGCAGCAAAGGAAGAATCGGTGGGGCCAACGTCCTGACTTTC
CDR3 protein: CASSKGRIGGANVLTF

D gene: TRBD2
V gene: TRBV7-8
clone size: many
J gene: TRBJ2-1
CDR3 DNA: TGTGCCAGCAGCTTAGGGGCGGGGGGAAACAATGAGCAGTTCTTC
CDR3 protein: CASSLGAGGNNEQFF

D gene: TRBD2
V gene: TRBV20-1
clone size: many
J gene: TRBJ2-3
CDR3 DNA: TGCAGTGCTACCCCCGGGGGGGAACGCACAGATACGCAGTATTTT
CDR3 protein: CSATPGGERTDTQYF

D gene: TRBD1
V gene: TRBV29-1
clone size: many
J gene: TRBJ1-6
CDR3 DNA: TGCAGCGTTGTGGACAGGGCGAATTCACCCCTCCACTTT
CDR3 protein: CSVVDRANSPLHF

D gene: .
V gene: TRBV27
clone size: few
J gene: TRBJ1-6
CDR3 DNA: TGTGCCAGCAGTTTAGTAGAGCGGACACCCCTCCACTTT
CDR3 protein: CASSLVERTPLHF

D gene: TRBD2
V gene: TRBV6-2/TRBV6-3
clone size: many
J gene: TRBJ2-7
CDR3 DNA: TGTGCCAGCCTGGGACTAGCGGGGGGACTACGAATCGAGCAGTACTTC
CDR3 protein: CASLGLAGGLRIEQYF